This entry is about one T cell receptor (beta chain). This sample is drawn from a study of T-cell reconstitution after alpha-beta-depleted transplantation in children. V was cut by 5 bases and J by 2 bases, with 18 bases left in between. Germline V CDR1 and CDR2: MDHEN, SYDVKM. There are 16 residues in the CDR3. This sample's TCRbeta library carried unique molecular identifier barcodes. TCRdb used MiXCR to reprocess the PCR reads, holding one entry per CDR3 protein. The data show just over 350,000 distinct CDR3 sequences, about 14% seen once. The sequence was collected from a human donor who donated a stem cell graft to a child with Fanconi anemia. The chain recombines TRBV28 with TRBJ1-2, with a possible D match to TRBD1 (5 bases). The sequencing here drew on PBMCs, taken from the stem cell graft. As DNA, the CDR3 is TGTGCCAGCAGTCCTTCTCAGGGCAGAAAAAACTATGGCTACACCTTC. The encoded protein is CASSPSQGRKNYGYTF.